The 18 T cell receptor beta chains in this list originate from one sample, sequenced in a study of blood T cell repertoires in COVID-19. Method: immunoSEQ multiplex PCR; TCRdb's copy keeps in-frame clones and lacks some. The sample lists 260,000 or so clones, over 75% occurring once. Sequenced sample: peripheral blood. Receptor source: a human donor in a cohort sampled during active COVID-19.

V and J are TRBV5-4 and TRBJ1-1, with 8 bases matching TRBD1. This CDR3 spans 14 amino acids. Germline lookup yields CDR1 SGHNT and CDR2 YYREEE (reference sequence). V was pared by 2 bases and J by 8 bases, with 8 bases of the junction left unmatched. In DNA form, the CDR3 reads TGTGCCAGCAGCTTAGGACAGGGACGTTGGGAAGCTTTCTTT. Encoded protein: CASSLGQGRWEAFF.

The V call is TRBV15, the J call TRBJ1-4, with TRBD1 matching over 10 bases. The junction had 5 bases not matched to a gene; V was cut back by 2 bases and J by 2 bases. Germline V lookup: CDR1 LNHNV, CDR2 YYDKDF (reference sequence). CDR3 size: 17 residues. The CDR3 loop is CATSRKDRGLTNEKLFF. For the CDR3, the DNA is TGTGCCACCAGCAGAAAAGACAGGGGGCTTACTAATGAAAAACTGTTTTTT. Together with reference TRBV15 and TRBJ1-4, the CDR3 gives the full variable domain: DAMVIQNPRYQVTQFGKPVTLSCSQTLNHNVMYWYQQKSSQAPKLLFHYYDKDFNNEADTPDNFQSRRPNTSFCFLDIRSPGLGDTAMYLCATSRKDRGLTNEKLFFGSGTQLSVL.

This sequence joins TRBV5-1 and TRBJ2-1; no firm D call. The CDR3 is 12 residues long. V shed 0 bases and J shed 6 bases, with 4 bases lying between them. Germline-derived CDR1 and CDR2 are SGHRS and YFSETQ. As DNA, the CDR3 is TGCGCCAGCAGCTTGGTAGTCAATGAGCAGTTCTTC. Its translation: CASSLVVNEQFF. The full variable domain, completed using reference TRBV5-1 and TRBJ2-1, is KAGVTQTPRYLIKTRGQQVTLSCSPISGHRSVSWYQQTPGQGLQFLFEYFSETQRNKGNFPGRFSGRQFSNSRSEMNVSTLELGDSALYLCASSLVVNEQFFGPGTRLTVL.

The V and J genes are TRBV7-8 and TRBJ1-5; a possible D gene is TRBD1 (5 bases). V was clipped by 2 bases and J by 2 bases, with 7 bases between them. From germline, CDR1 is SGHVS and CDR2 FQNEAQ. The CDR3 covers 14 residues. The CDR3 loop is CASSLQGGNQPQHF. CDR3 nucleotides: TGTGCCAGCAGCTTACAGGGCGGCAATCAGCCCCAGCATTTT.

The V gene is TRBV19, the J gene TRBJ1-1; the D is unclear. The V gene's germline CDR1 is LNHDA and CDR2 SQIVND (reference sequence). The CDR3 has 15 residues. V lost 3 bases, J lost 1 base, and 12 bases lay in between. The CDR3 here is CASSMTDTPNTEAFF. CDR3 in DNA: TGTGCCAGTAGTATGACCGACACCCCGAACACTGAAGCTTTCTTT. The full variable domain, completed using reference TRBV19 and TRBJ1-1, is DGGITQSPKYLFRKEGQNVTLSCEQNLNHDAMYWYRQDPGQGLRLIYYSQIVNDFQKGDIAEGYSVSREKKESFPLTVTSAQKNPTAFYLCASSMTDTPNTEAFFGQGTRLTVV.

V and J are TRBV2 and TRBJ2-1; 8 bases are shared with TRBD2. The CDR3 has 14 amino acids. Germline assignment: CDR1 SNHLY and CDR2 FYNNEI. J gave up 7 bases and V 6 bases, and 8 bases lay outside the gene matches. The CDR3 sequence: CASRGTRAGNEQFF. The CDR3 nucleotides read TGTGCCAGCAGGGGGACTAGGGCGGGTAATGAGCAGTTCTTC.

The chain joins TRBV9 to TRBJ2-5; the D gene is possibly TRBD2 (6 bases). The CDR3 is made up of 17 amino acids. Trimming left V 2 bases short and J 1 base short, with 18 bases between. CDR1 is SGDLS, CDR2 YYNGEE, per germline. CDR3 amino acids: CASSVSSTGVGQETQYF. In DNA form, the CDR3 reads TGTGCCAGCAGCGTGAGTTCGACGGGAGTGGGCCAAGAGACCCAGTACTTC.

This chain uses TRBV5-4 with TRBJ1-3; tentative D call: TRBD1 (5 bases). V was shortened by 1 base and J by 2 bases, with 7 bases between the two germline ends. This CDR3 spans 14 amino acids. Germline lookup yields CDR1 SGHNT and CDR2 YYREEE (reference sequence). The CDR3 region has the DNA TGTGCCAGCAGCTTGCCAGGGACTGGAAACACCATATATTTT. It codes for CASSLPGTGNTIYF.

This clone was seen only a few times. The V gene is TRBV28, the J gene TRBJ1-1; unclear D gene. CDR1 and CDR2 from the germline V gene are MDHEN and SYDVKM. The CDR3 contains 16 residues. Trimming took off 2 bases at V and 0 bases at J, with 13 bases between the two ends. The CDR3 coding sequence is TGTGCCAGCAGTTTAAGGGTGGGAGGTTTGAACACTGAAGCTTTCTTT. Protein: CASSLRVGGLNTEAFF.

The chain recombines TRBV14 with TRBJ1-1; a weak D match, TRBD1 (5 bases). Germline CDR1 is SGHDN and CDR2 is FVKESK. The V gene lost 5 bases and the J gene lost 9 bases, with 19 bases spanning the gap. The CDR3 length is 14 residues. Here the CDR3 DNA reads TGTGCCAGCAGCTTCGGGGGTAACCGGCCCCAAGCTTTCTTT. Translation gives CASSFGGNRPQAFF. Variable domain in full (rest from reference TRBV14 and TRBJ1-1): EAGVTQFPSHSVIEKGQTVTLRCDPISGHDNLYWYRRVMGKEIKFLLHFVKESKQDESGMPNNRFLAERTGGTYSTLKVQPAELEDSGVYFCASSFGGNRPQAFFGQGTRLTVV.

This chain joins TRBV28 and TRBJ2-3; 9 bases match TRBD2. The CDR3 loop spans 12 amino acids. From germline, CDR1 is MDHEN and CDR2 SYDVKM. Trimming took 6 bases from V and 9 from J; bases not matched to a gene: 4. In nucleotides, the CDR3 is TGTGCCAGCAGGAGGACTAGCGCAACGCAGTATTTT. It is translated as CASRRTSATQYF.

This clone has a single count. The J gene is TRBJ2-3, the V gene TRBV7-4; TRBD2 agrees at 11 bases. Germline CDR1 is SGHVT and CDR2 is SQSDAQ. Germline trimming cut 4 bases from V and 6 bases from J; bases unmatched to any gene: 18. The CDR3 runs 19 residues. As DNA, the CDR3 is TGTGCCAGCAGCTCCCTCTTGGGGCAGACTAGCGGGGCTGCGGATACGCAGTATTTT. This encodes CASSSLLGQTSGAADTQYF. The variable domain in full, with the rest retrieved from reference TRBV7-4 and TRBJ2-3, is GAGVSQSPRYKVAKRGRDVALRCDSISGHVTLYWYRQTLGQGSEVLTYSQSDAQRDKSGRPSGRFSAERPERSVSTLKIQRTEQGDSAVYLCASSSLLGQTSGAADTQYFGPGTRLTVL.

The V call is TRBV6-5, the J call TRBJ1-1; D not certain. The CDR3 sequence is 14 residues long. Germline V gene sequence: CDR1 MNHEY, CDR2 SVGAGI. V was pared by 8 bases and J by 2 bases, with 15 bases between. The CDR3 coding sequence is TGTGCCAGCCTGGCGGGGTGGGGTAACACTGAAGCTTTCTTT. This encodes CASLAGWGNTEAFF.

V usage is TRBV28 and J usage is TRBJ1-2; 9 bases are shared with TRBD1. CDR3 size: 14 residues. Germline CDR1 and CDR2: MDHEN and SYDVKM. Unmatched junction bases numbered 4, after V lost 5 bases and J lost 3 bases. The CDR3 protein is CASSRDRVDYGYTF. The CDR3 coding sequence is TGTGCCAGCAGTCGGGACAGGGTCGACTATGGCTACACCTTC.

The chain has TRBV6-2 or TRBV6-3 and TRBJ1-6, with D possibly being TRBD1 (6 bases). Trimming removed 4 bases at V and 0 bases at J, with 10 bases between. Looked up from germline, CDR1 is MNHEY and CDR2 is SVGEGT. This CDR3 comprises 16 residues. The CDR3 DNA sequence: TGTGCCAGCAGTTTTACAGGGAGCTCCTATAATTCACCCCTCCACTTT. Protein sequence: CASSFTGSSYNSPLHF.

The chain joins TRBV5-8 to TRBJ1-5, with D possibly matching TRBD1 (6 bases). Trimming pared 4 bases from V and 6 bases from J, leaving 17 bases between. There are 15 residues in the CDR3. CDR1 is SGHTS and CDR2 is YDEGEE in the germline V gene. CDR3 in amino acids: CASSIGGARSQPQHF. The CDR3 nucleotides read TGTGCCAGCAGCATAGGGGGGGCGCGCAGTCAGCCCCAGCATTTT.

The V call is TRBV28, the J call TRBJ2-2, with TRBD1 as a possible D gene (5 bases). Germline values: CDR1 MDHEN, CDR2 SYDVKM. The ends were cut back, 2 bases at V and 7 bases at J, with 8 bases in the middle. The CDR3 contains 13 residues. The CDR3 DNA is TGTGCCAGCAGTTTAGCAGGGCACGGGGAGCTGTTTTTT. It codes for CASSLAGHGELFF.

This chain joins TRBV28 and TRBJ2-1; the D gene is possibly TRBD1 (5 bases). The CDR3 contains 12 residues. Germline assignment: CDR1 MDHEN and CDR2 SYDVKM. Trimming took off 3 bases at V and 9 bases at J, with 9 bases between the two ends. The CDR3 DNA sequence: TGTGCCAGCAGTTTGTTCAGGGCTGAGCAGTTCTTC. It encodes CASSLFRAEQFF.